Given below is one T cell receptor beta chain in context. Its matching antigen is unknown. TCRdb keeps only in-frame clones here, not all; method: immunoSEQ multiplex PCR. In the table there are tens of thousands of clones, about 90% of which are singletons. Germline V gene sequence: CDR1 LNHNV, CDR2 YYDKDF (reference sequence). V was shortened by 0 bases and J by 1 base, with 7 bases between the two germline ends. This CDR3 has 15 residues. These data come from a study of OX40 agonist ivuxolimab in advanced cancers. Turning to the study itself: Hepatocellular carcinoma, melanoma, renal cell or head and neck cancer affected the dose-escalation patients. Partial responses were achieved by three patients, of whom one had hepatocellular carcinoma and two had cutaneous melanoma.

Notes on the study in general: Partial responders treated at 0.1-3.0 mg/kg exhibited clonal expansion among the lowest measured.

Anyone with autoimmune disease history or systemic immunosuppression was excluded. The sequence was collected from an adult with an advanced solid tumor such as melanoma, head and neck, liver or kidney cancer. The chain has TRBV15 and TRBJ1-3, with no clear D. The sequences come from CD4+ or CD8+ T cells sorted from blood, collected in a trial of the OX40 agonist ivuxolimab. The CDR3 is CATSRDDGSGNTIYF. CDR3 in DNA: TGTGCCACCAGCAGAGATGACGGGTCTGGAAACACCATATATTTT.